What follows are 10 T cell receptor beta chains derived from one specimen sequenced in a study of T cell repertoires in cytomegalovirus infection. TCRdb passed the reads through MiXCR, listing each CDR3 protein once. The repertoire holds 510,000 or so distinct CDR3 sequences, with 26% as singletons. The sequencing sample was made of PBMCs. These receptors originate from a human donor in good health (CMV status not recorded). Some clones in this sample may be carry-over from other donors' samples.

This clonotype came up a few times. The chain employs TRBV19 and TRBJ2-1; D might be TRBD1 (7 bases). Germline lookup yields CDR1 LNHDA and CDR2 SQIVND (reference sequence). This CDR3 has 20 residues. Trimming stripped 6 bases from V and 0 bases from J, with 27 bases between. CDR3: CASSRTHLGGGVSSYNEQFF. The CDR3 DNA reads as TGTGCCAGTAGCCGCACCCATCTAGGGGGCGGGGTAAGCTCCTACAATGAGCAGTTCTTC.

V gene TRBV6-8 combines with J gene TRBJ2-5; weak D call: TRBD2 (7 bases). The V end was cut by 8 bases, the J end by 0 bases, with 16 bases between. The CDR3 sequence is 15 residues long. Germline loops: CDR1 MNHGY, CDR2 SAAAGT. For the CDR3, the DNA is TGTGCCAGCGGCGGGGAGGGGGGGTACCAAGAGACCCAGTACTTC. Translated: CASGGEGGYQETQYF.

This chain links TRBV7-9 with TRBJ1-2; D may be TRBD1 (5 bases). The CDR3 spans 16 residues. Germline V CDR1 and CDR2: SEHNR, FQNEAQ (reference sequence). The ends were cut back, 5 bases at V and 2 bases at J, with 18 bases in the middle. CDR3 protein: CASSGITGTKNYGYTF. CDR3 in DNA: TGTGCCAGCAGCGGAATAACCGGGACTAAAAACTATGGCTACACCTTC.

This clonotype appeared many times. J is TRBJ1-2 and V is TRBV7-9, with D possibly TRBD1 on 5 matching bases. The CDR3 covers 14 residues. Germline V gene lookup returns CDR1 SEHNR and CDR2 FQNEAQ (reference sequence). Trimming took 3 bases from V and 2 from J, leaving 10 bases between them. CDR3 protein: CASSFTGANYGYTF. The CDR3, as DNA: TGTGCCAGCAGCTTTACAGGAGCGAACTATGGCTACACCTTC. Full variable domain (outside the CDR3, taken from reference TRBV7-9 and TRBJ1-2): DTGVSQNPRHKITKRGQNVTFRCDPISEHNRLYWYRQTLGQGPEFLTYFQNEAQLEKSRLLSDRFSAERPKGSFSTLEIQRTEQGDSAMYLCASSFTGANYGYTFGSGTRLTVV.

The chain uses TRBV20-1 and TRBJ2-7; D may be TRBD2 (7 bases). CDR3 length: 16 residues. V lost 0 bases, J lost 2 bases, and 17 bases lay in between. The germline CDR1 and CDR2 sequences are DFQATT and SNEGSKA (reference sequence). CDR3 sequence reads: CSARDSGGLAPYEQYF. CDR3 nucleotides: TGCAGTGCTAGAGATTCGGGGGGCCTGGCGCCCTACGAGCAGTACTTC.

There are a few counts of this clonotype. The chain has TRBV12-3 or TRBV12-4 and TRBJ2-3; TRBD1 agrees at 7 bases. CDR3 length equals 15 residues. The J segment lost 1 base and the V segment lost 7 bases, leaving 8 bases of the junction unmatched. The CDR3 DNA follows: TGTGCCAGCACCTATAGGGGGCTAGGCACAGATACGCAGTATTTT. Amino acids: CASTYRGLGTDTQYF.

This clonotype has ten or more counts. The chain has TRBV7-9 and TRBJ2-7, with 11 nucleotides matching TRBD2. The CDR3 totals 20 residues. V was pared by 5 bases and J by 6 bases, with 24 bases of the junction left unmatched. The V gene's germline CDR1 is SEHNR and CDR2 FQNEAQ (reference sequence). The chain's CDR3 is CASSPLETISGRAADGEQYV. The CDR3 DNA sequence: TGTGCCAGCAGCCCACTCGAAACAATTAGCGGGAGGGCCGCAGACGGCGAGCAGTACGTC.

The chain uses TRBV6-2 or TRBV6-3 and TRBJ2-7; no reliable D call. Between the trimmed V and J ends, which lost 7 bases and 3 bases, there was a span of 19 bases. Looked up from germline, CDR1 is MNHEY and CDR2 is SVGEGT. This CDR3 comprises 15 residues. In nucleotides, the CDR3 is TGTGCCAGCATGGTTCCGGCAGACTCCGTCTACGAGCAGTACTTC. Amino acid sequence: CASMVPADSVYEQYF.

This clonotype was observed a handful of times. The chain couples TRBV19 to TRBJ1-1, with TRBD1 matching over 8 bases. The CDR3 contains 16 residues. V dropped 0 bases and J dropped 3; count of bases not matched to a gene: 6. Germline-derived CDR1 and CDR2 are LNHDA and SQIVND (reference sequence). DNA for the CDR3: TGTGCCAGTAGTATAGATCTATCGGACAGGGACACTGAAGCTTTCTTT. Its translation is CASSIDLSDRDTEAFF.

The CDR3 reads CASSLATTNEQFF. The CDR3 region has the DNA TGTGCCAGCAGCTTAGCGACTACGAATGAGCAGTTCTTC. This rearrangement joins TRBV7-2 to TRBJ2-1; D might be TRBD2 (5 bases). V was cut by 0 bases and J by 7 bases, with 7 bases left in between. Germline CDR1 SGHTA, CDR2 FQGNSA. The CDR3 contains 13 residues.